The clone carrying this T cell receptor beta chain was detected only a few times. Its antigen is as yet unknown. Germline V gives CDR1 SGHRS, CDR2 YFSETQ. The CDR3 totals 15 residues. V shed 4 bases and J shed 5 bases, with 15 bases lying between them. Each donor provided at least one pre-ART PBMC sample and at least two post-ART PBMC samples. This entry comes from a study of long-term antiretroviral therapy in people with HIV. Study results and caveats: Before ART, certain clones expanded, and these dominated the repertoire at all time points.

At survey level, the immunoSEQ assay was run in its v3.0 version. Profiled with immunoSEQ multiplex PCR; TCRdb holds only in-frame clones, not every one. The sample records approximately 17,000 clones, around 74% being singletons. The chain uses TRBV5-1 and TRBJ1-4; D unresolved. The sample was unsorted PBMCs, taken 2.5 years before starting antiretroviral therapy. The origin of this receptor is a woman in her forties or fifties with HIV. CDR3 coding DNA: TGCGCCAGCAGCCGCGCGGCGGCCGCGAATGAAAAACTGTTTTTT. Translated: CASSRAAAANEKLFF.